This entry concerns a single TCR beta chain. Antigen specificity is unknown. Then a second PCR, running about 6 to 12 cycles, was carried out with a sample-barcoded 5' primer and a J-beta primer mix. TCRdb fed the 5' RACE reads into MiXCR, producing one record per CDR3 protein. The sample holds approximately 800,000 distinct CDR3 sequences; 62% are singletons and the top ten take about a quarter. The CDR3 runs 13 residues. Germline CDR1 reads SGHRS; CDR2 reads YFSETQ. The sample comes from a study of blood T cells in healthy people across ages. Study-wide points: In older individuals, TCR beta diversity per million T cells was lower, falling roughly linearly with age. Percentage of naive T cells showed a strong correlation with TCR beta diversity.

Isolated PBMCs totaled at least 6 million in each sample. The V and J genes are TRBV5-1 and TRBJ2-5, with D hard to call. The better agreement between TRBJ2-7 and the DNA end casts doubt on the J call. Sample: blood. The clonotype was recovered from a man aged 30 to 39 in good health. The CDR3 coding sequence is TGCGCCAGCAGCTTGGCCTTGGTAAACGAGCAGTACTTC. Protein product: CASSLALVNEQYF.